This is a list of T cell receptor beta chains from one sample in a study of technical replicates of blood from a handful of donors. Assay: immunoSEQ multiplex PCR; the TCRdb copy retains only in-frame clones and omits some. Altogether 85,000 to 100,000 clones are present, approximately 94% being singletons, with the ten largest covering 0.2% to 0.25%. The specimen was T cells isolated from PBMCs. Receptors were obtained from a human donor in good health. CDR3s include the opening cysteine and the closing phenylalanine or tryptophan. The D gene is left open where the match is weak. Clone size is given for some rows only: seen once, a few or many times, or a class if the clone is expanded.

TRBJ2-1	.	TRBV14	.	TGTGCCAGCAGCCAAGGAGACGGGAGCCCGACCTACAATGAGCAGTTCTTC	CASSQGDGSPTYNEQFF
TRBJ1-3	TRBD1	TRBV6-5	once	TGTGCCAGCAGAGGGACAGGACCGAGGGGAAACACCATATATTTT	CASRGTGPRGNTIYF
TRBJ2-3	.	TRBV6-5	.	TGTGCCAGCAGTTACTCCGGGGGTAGAGCAGATACGCAGTATTTT	CASSYSGGRADTQYF
TRBJ1-1	.	TRBV7-2	.	TGTGCCAGCAGCTTAGTAGCAGGGATGAACACTGAAGCTTTCTTT	CASSLVAGMNTEAFF
TRBJ1-4	TRBD1	TRBV14	.	TGTGCCAGCAGCCAAATGACAGGGGGGAATGAAAAACTGTTTTTT	CASSQMTGGNEKLFF
TRBJ2-7	TRBD1	TRBV5-1	.	TGCGCCAGCAGCTTGGCCCAGATGAAGGGGGCGCATAACGAGCAGTACTTC	CASSLAQMKGAHNEQYF
TRBJ2-5	TRBD1	TRBV6-5	.	TGTGCCAGCAGCCATAGAGACAGGGGAGGAGAGACCCAGTACTTC	CASSHRDRGGETQYF
TRBJ1-4	TRBD1	TRBV23-1	once	TGCGCCAGCAGTCAAGAAGGTTCACAGGGGGAAAGGGAAAAACTGTTTTTT	CASSQEGSQGEREKLFF
TRBJ1-5	.	TRBV4-1	.	TGCGCCAGCAGCCAAGTAGTAACCAGCAATCAGCCCCAGCATTTT	CASSQVVTSNQPQHF
TRBJ2-5	.	TRBV15	once	TGTGCCACCAGCAGAGTAGGGACTCAAACTGGGGAGACCCAGTACTTC	CATSRVGTQTGETQYF
TRBJ2-5	.	TRBV28	.	TGTGCCAGCAGTTATACGACAGCGTTGGAGACCCAGTACTTC	CASSYTTALETQYF
TRBJ2-5	.	TRBV5-1	.	TGCGCCAGCAGCTTCCGGGACTCTAAAGGAGAGACCCAGTACTTC	CASSFRDSKGETQYF
TRBJ1-2	TRBD1	TRBV4-1	.	TGCGCCAGCAGCCATTTAGGGACAGGGGTGGGAGACTATGGCTACACCTTC	CASSHLGTGVGDYGYTF
TRBJ2-7	TRBD2	TRBV27	.	TGTGCCAGCAGTACACTAGCGGGTACCCTTTACGAGCAGTACTTC	CASSTLAGTLYEQYF
TRBJ2-1	.	TRBV6-1	.	TGTGCCAGCAGTGAAGTAGATGAGCAGTTCTTC	CASSEVDEQFF
TRBJ1-1	TRBD1	TRBV11-2	.	TGTGCCAGCAGCAACCGCTCGGGACAGGTCGAAGCTTTCTTT	CASSNRSGQVEAFF
TRBJ1-1	.	TRBV12-5	.	TGTGCTAGTGGTTTGGGGGGAGGGACCACTGAAGCTTTCTTT	CASGLGGGTTEAFF
TRBJ2-1	TRBD2	TRBV7-8	.	TGTGCCAGCAGCGTAGTCGGGACTAGCATCTACAATGAGCAGTTCTTC	CASSVVGTSIYNEQFF
TRBJ2-5	.	TRBV25-1	.	TGTGCCAGCAGTGAATATATTGAGGGAGGCGGGACCCAGTACTTC	CASSEYIEGGGTQYF
TRBJ2-2	.	TRBV28	.	TGTGCCAGCAGCAAAGACAGGATTCGAAACTCGAACACCGGGGAGCTGTTTTTT	CASSKDRIRNSNTGELFF
TRBJ2-5	.	TRBV7-6	.	TGTGCCAGCGACCAATTCGGCGGTACTCAAGAGACCCAGTACTTC	CASDQFGGTQETQYF
TRBJ1-1	TRBD1	TRBV30	few	TGTGCCTGGAGTACCAGGGGGCGCACTGAAGCTTTCTTT	CAWSTRGRTEAFF
TRBJ1-1	.	TRBV21-1	.	TGTGCCAGCAGCAGATTATTAACAGGGAACACTGAAGCTTTCTTT	CASSRLLTGNTEAFF
TRBJ2-7	TRBD1	TRBV7-9	.	TGTGCCAGCAGCCCACCGTTGGGACAGGGCTACGAGCAGTACTTC	CASSPPLGQGYEQYF
TRBJ2-7	.	TRBV4-1	.	TGCGCCAGCAGCCAAGACTCGAACTCCCTGTCCTACGAGCAGTACTTC	CASSQDSNSLSYEQYF
TRBJ2-7	.	TRBV30	.	TGTGCCTGGAGTTTCATCAGGGTTGGGAACGAGCAGTACTTC	CAWSFIRVGNEQYF
TRBJ1-6	TRBD1	TRBV6-5	.	TGTGCCAGCAGATCCGGGACAGCCGTTTCACCCCTCCACTTT	CASRSGTAVSPLHF
TRBJ2-3	.	TRBV21-1	.	TGTGCCAGCAGCAAAGGGGCCGGGACTAGCGGCACAGATACGCAGTATTTT	CASSKGAGTSGTDTQYF
TRBJ2-5	TRBD2	TRBV7-2	.	TGTGCCAGCAGCTTAGCCTCCCGGCTAGCGGGGTGGTACCAAGAGACCCAGTACTTC	CASSLASRLAGWYQETQYF
TRBJ1-1	TRBD1	TRBV7-2	.	TGTGCCAGCAGCAGACAGGGGGCAAACACTGAAGCTTTCTTT	CASSRQGANTEAFF